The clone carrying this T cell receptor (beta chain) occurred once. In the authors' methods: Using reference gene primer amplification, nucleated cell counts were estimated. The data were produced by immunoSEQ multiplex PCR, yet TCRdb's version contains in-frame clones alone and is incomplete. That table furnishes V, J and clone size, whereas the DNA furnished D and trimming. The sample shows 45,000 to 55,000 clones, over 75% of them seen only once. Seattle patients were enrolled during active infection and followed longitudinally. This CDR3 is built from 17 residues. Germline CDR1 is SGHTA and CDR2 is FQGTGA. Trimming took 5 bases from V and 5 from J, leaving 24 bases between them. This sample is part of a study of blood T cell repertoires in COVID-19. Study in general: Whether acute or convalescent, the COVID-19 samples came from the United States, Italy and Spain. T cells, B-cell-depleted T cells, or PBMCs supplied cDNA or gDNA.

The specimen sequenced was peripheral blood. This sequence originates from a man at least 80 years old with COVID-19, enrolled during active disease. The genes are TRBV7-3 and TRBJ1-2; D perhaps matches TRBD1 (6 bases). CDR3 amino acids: CASSPRSGQGSGYGYTF. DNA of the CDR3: TGTGCCAGCAGCCCCCGTAGCGGGCAGGGGTCAGGATATGGCTACACCTTC.